This is a list of T cell receptor beta chains from one sample in a study of CD8 T cells in Susac syndrome. TCRdb ran MiXCR on the immunoSEQ multiplex PCR reads and lists one entry per CDR3 protein. This table has 200,000 to 250,000 distinct CDR3 sequences, approximately 95% appearing once. Sequences were obtained from CD4+ T cells from PBMCs. These receptors came from a human donor with multiple sclerosis. The CDR3 runs from the conserved cysteine through the conserved F or W. The order of the fields is V gene, J gene, CDR3 protein.

v_call: TRBV2; j_call: TRBJ2-3; cdr3_aa: CASMGVAESTSTDTQYF
v_call: TRBV27; j_call: TRBJ1-1; cdr3_aa: CASSSHKGGTEAFF
v_call: TRBV4-1; j_call: TRBJ2-3; cdr3_aa: CASSQGLSVGTDTQYF
v_call: TRBV2; j_call: TRBJ1-6; cdr3_aa: CASSGTGPASPLHF
v_call: TRBV28; j_call: TRBJ2-1; cdr3_aa: CASSLPGRGEFF
v_call: TRBV6-6; j_call: TRBJ2-7; cdr3_aa: CASSYEGQGYEQYF
v_call: TRBV24-1; j_call: TRBJ1-1; cdr3_aa: CATRPLGTEAFF
v_call: TRBV18; j_call: TRBJ1-5; cdr3_aa: CASSPLSGDQPQHF
v_call: TRBV20-1; j_call: TRBJ2-1; cdr3_aa: CSARGGFSYNEQFF
v_call: TRBV6-5; j_call: TRBJ2-1; cdr3_aa: CASTEGDRARSEQFF
v_call: TRBV4-2; j_call: TRBJ2-3; cdr3_aa: CASSQERGGRGDTQYF
v_call: TRBV7-9; j_call: TRBJ2-2; cdr3_aa: CASSLLGAANTGELFF
v_call: TRBV9; j_call: TRBJ2-1; cdr3_aa: CASSPQASGTNEQFF
v_call: TRBV5-1; j_call: TRBJ1-1; cdr3_aa: CASSPGHSNTEAFF
v_call: TRBV12-5; j_call: TRBJ1-2; cdr3_aa: CASGLRDRAYGYTF
v_call: TRBV4-1; j_call: TRBJ2-3; cdr3_aa: CASSQEGLAGGRNTQYF
v_call: TRBV4-1; j_call: TRBJ2-1; cdr3_aa: CASSPGGSGSLDEQFF
v_call: TRBV29-1; j_call: TRBJ1-2; cdr3_aa: CSVVTLRGYGYTF
v_call: TRBV9; j_call: TRBJ1-1; cdr3_aa: CASRSGTTEAFF
v_call: TRBV30; j_call: TRBJ1-2; cdr3_aa: CAWHLKPVRGARDGYTF
v_call: TRBV7-9; j_call: TRBJ2-3; cdr3_aa: CASSFLDSSTDTQYF
v_call: TRBV29-1; j_call: TRBJ2-4; cdr3_aa: CSGVDSTKNIQYF
v_call: TRBV28; j_call: TRBJ1-4; cdr3_aa: CASRRDSHQWANEKLFF
v_call: TRBV12-3/TRBV12-4; j_call: TRBJ2-7; cdr3_aa: CASSHGRYEQYF
v_call: TRBV14; j_call: TRBJ2-3; cdr3_aa: CASSQGLGRYTDTQYF
v_call: TRBV28; j_call: TRBJ2-3; cdr3_aa: CASGLGGADTQYF
v_call: TRBV20-1; j_call: TRBJ2-7; cdr3_aa: CSASTGYEQYF
v_call: TRBV6-1; j_call: TRBJ2-4; cdr3_aa: CASSRGTGGRAKNIQYF
v_call: TRBV6-5; j_call: TRBJ2-1; cdr3_aa: CASSYRWFSNGEQFF
v_call: TRBV3-1; j_call: TRBJ2-3; cdr3_aa: CASSQGLAPDTQYF
v_call: TRBV12-3/TRBV12-4; j_call: TRBJ2-7; cdr3_aa: CASRSGTSGRYEQYF
v_call: TRBV7-9; j_call: TRBJ2-4; cdr3_aa: CASSLGSAGVKNIQYF
v_call: TRBV27; j_call: TRBJ1-1; cdr3_aa: CASSSWTAINTEAFF
v_call: TRBV25-1; j_call: TRBJ1-6; cdr3_aa: CASSGRGSPLHF
v_call: TRBV20-1; j_call: TRBJ2-1; cdr3_aa: CSARAGGGRYNEQFF
v_call: TRBV27; j_call: TRBJ2-5; cdr3_aa: CASSASRGMETQYF
v_call: TRBV15; j_call: TRBJ1-1; cdr3_aa: CATSRERALNTEAFF
v_call: TRBV12-3/TRBV12-4; j_call: TRBJ2-1; cdr3_aa: CASSLSVGGLMNEQFF
v_call: TRBV4-2; j_call: TRBJ2-4; cdr3_aa: CASSQDPRELAKNIQYF
v_call: TRBV27; j_call: TRBJ2-7; cdr3_aa: CATRLGPSYEQYF
v_call: TRBV9; j_call: TRBJ2-1; cdr3_aa: CASSVGAGEVNEQFF
v_call: TRBV3-1; j_call: TRBJ2-7; cdr3_aa: CASSQELPGWHEQYF
v_call: TRBV27; j_call: TRBJ2-1; cdr3_aa: CASSRKSSGSYNEQFF
v_call: TRBV20-1; j_call: TRBJ1-1; cdr3_aa: CSARGGNTEAFF
v_call: TRBV18; j_call: TRBJ2-7; cdr3_aa: CASSPLPESYEQYF
v_call: TRBV20-1; j_call: TRBJ1-2; cdr3_aa: CSASGGGQNNYGYTF
v_call: TRBV20-1; j_call: TRBJ2-1; cdr3_aa: CSATRPDNEQFF
v_call: TRBV12-2; j_call: TRBJ2-7; cdr3_aa: CASRLGPKGQPYEQYF
v_call: TRBV18; j_call: TRBJ2-4; cdr3_aa: CASHPGLLAKNIQYF
v_call: TRBV7-2; j_call: TRBJ2-3; cdr3_aa: CASSPRGRVIDTQYF
v_call: TRBV3-1; j_call: TRBJ2-6; cdr3_aa: CASSQELKLYGPLTF
v_call: TRBV20-1; j_call: TRBJ2-1; cdr3_aa: CSAEAKENSGRAHNEQFF
v_call: TRBV29-1; j_call: TRBJ2-2; cdr3_aa: CSGRLAGGPGGELFF
v_call: TRBV6-6; j_call: TRBJ1-2; cdr3_aa: CASSASSLRGGYTF
v_call: TRBV20-1; j_call: TRBJ1-4; cdr3_aa: CSARMLGTGSEKLFF
v_call: TRBV3-1; j_call: TRBJ2-7; cdr3_aa: CASSQRTGTYEQYF
v_call: TRBV29-1; j_call: TRBJ2-7; cdr3_aa: CSVEYLSAARYEQYF
v_call: TRBV12-3/TRBV12-4; j_call: TRBJ2-1; cdr3_aa: CASSFTNEQFF
v_call: TRBV6-1; j_call: TRBJ1-1; cdr3_aa: CASSEILNTEAFF
v_call: TRBV28; j_call: TRBJ2-3; cdr3_aa: CASSPRTSLIDTQYF